The present entry profiles one TCR beta chain with its context. A read error may account for a junction end that differs from germline. Germline lookup yields CDR1 MGHRA and CDR2 YSYEKL. The CDR3 has 14 residues. The sample comes from a study of T cells in Graves' hyperthyroidism and ophthalmopathy. RNA transcripts provided the source from which TCR beta CDR3 regions were amplified. TCR CDR3 regions were first amplified by RT-PCR with HTBI primers. TCRdb analysed the multiplex PCR reads with MiXCR anew, one entry per CDR3 protein. The table includes around 350,000 distinct CDR3 sequences, roughly 15% detected once.

This TCR was sampled from a woman aged 55-70 years with Graves' ophthalmopathy. The sequenced sample was blood. The rearrangement uses TRBV4-1 and TRBJ1-5; D not certain. This CDR3 is CASSQGDSNRPQHF. The CDR3 region has the DNA TGCGCCAGCAGCCAAGGTGACTCCAATCGGCCCCAGCATTTT.